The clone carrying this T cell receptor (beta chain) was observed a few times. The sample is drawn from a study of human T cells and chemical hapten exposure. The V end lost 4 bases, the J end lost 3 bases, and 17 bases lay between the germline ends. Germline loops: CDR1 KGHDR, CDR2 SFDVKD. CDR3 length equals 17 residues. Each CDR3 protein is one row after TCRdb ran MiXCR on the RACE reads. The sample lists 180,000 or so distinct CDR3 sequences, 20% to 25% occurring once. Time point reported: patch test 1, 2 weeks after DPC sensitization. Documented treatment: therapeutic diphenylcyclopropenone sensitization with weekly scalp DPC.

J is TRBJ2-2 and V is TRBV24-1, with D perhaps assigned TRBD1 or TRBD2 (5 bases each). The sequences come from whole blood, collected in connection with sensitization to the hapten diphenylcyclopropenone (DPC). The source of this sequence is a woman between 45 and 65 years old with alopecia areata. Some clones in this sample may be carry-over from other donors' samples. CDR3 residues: CATSDTGLQRDTGELFF. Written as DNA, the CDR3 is TGTGCCACCAGTGACACAGGACTCCAACGGGACACCGGGGAGCTGTTTTTT.